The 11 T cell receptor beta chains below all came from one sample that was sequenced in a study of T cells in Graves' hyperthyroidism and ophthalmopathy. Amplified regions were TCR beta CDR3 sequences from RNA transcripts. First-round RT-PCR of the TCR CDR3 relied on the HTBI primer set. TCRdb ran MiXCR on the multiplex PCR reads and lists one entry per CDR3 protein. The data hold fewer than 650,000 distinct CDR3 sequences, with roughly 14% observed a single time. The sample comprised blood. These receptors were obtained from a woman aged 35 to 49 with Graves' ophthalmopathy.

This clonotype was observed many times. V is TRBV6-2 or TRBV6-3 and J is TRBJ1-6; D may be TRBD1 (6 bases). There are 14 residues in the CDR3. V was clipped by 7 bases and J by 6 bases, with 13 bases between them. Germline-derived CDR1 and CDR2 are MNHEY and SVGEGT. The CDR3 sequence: CASNVQGINSPLHF. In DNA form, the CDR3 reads TGTGCCAGCAACGTCCAGGGGATTAATTCACCCCTCCACTTT.

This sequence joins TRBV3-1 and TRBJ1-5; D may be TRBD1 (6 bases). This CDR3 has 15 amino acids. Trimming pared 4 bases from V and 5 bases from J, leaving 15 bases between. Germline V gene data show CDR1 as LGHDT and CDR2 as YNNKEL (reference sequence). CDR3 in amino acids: CASSPVHRADQPQHF. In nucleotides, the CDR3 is TGTGCCAGCAGCCCGGTCCACAGGGCAGATCAGCCCCAGCATTTT.

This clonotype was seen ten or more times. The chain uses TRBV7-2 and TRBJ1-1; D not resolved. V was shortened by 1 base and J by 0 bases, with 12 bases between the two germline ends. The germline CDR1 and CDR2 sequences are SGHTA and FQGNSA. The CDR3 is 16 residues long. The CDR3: CASSLGPFYMNTEAFF. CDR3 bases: TGTGCCAGCAGCTTAGGGCCCTTTTACATGAACACTGAAGCTTTCTTT.

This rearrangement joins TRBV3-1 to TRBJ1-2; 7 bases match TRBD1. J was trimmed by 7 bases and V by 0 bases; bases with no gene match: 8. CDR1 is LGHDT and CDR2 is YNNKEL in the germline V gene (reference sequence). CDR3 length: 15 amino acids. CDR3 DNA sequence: TGTGCCAGCAGCCAAGAGGGACAGAGGGGATTTGGCTACACCTTC. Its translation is CASSQEGQRGFGYTF.

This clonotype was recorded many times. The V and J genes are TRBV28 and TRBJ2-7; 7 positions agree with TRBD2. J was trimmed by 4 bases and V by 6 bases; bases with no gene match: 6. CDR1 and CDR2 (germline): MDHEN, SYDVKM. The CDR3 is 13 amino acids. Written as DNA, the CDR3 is TGTGCCAGCAGGCGGGAGTTCGGGTACGAGCAGTACTTC. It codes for CASRREFGYEQYF.

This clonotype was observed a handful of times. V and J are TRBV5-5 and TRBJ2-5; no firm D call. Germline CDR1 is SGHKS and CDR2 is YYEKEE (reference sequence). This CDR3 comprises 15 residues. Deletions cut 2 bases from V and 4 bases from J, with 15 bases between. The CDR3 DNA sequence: TGTGCCAGCAGCTTAGAAAGAACTGGCGGAGAGACCCAGTACTTC. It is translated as CASSLERTGGETQYF.

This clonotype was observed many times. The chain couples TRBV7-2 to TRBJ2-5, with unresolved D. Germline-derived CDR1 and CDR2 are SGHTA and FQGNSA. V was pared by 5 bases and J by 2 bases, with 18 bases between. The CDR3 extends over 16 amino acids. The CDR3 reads CASSTTTATIQETQYF. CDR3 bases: TGTGCCAGCAGCACCACCACAGCTACGATTCAAGAGACCCAGTACTTC.

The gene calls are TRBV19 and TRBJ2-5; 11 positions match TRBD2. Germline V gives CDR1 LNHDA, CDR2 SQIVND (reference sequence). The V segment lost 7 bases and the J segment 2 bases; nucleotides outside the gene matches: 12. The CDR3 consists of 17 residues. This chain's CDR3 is CASTLGGTSGDQETQYF. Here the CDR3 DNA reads TGTGCCAGTACCCTAGGGGGGACTAGCGGAGATCAAGAGACCCAGTACTTC.

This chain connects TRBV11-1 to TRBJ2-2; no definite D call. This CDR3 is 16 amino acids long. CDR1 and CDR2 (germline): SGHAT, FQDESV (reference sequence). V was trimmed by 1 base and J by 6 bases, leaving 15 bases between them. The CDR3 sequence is CASSLGDSGDSGELFF. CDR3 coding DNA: TGTGCCAGCAGCTTAGGTGACTCCGGAGATTCCGGGGAGCTGTTTTTT.

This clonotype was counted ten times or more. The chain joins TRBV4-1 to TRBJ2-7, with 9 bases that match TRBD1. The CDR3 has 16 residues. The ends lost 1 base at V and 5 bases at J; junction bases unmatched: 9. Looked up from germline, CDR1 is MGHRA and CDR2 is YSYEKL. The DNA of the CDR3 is TGCGCCAGCAGCCAAGGTCCGGGACAGGGTGTGGACGAGCAGTACTTC. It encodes CASSQGPGQGVDEQYF.

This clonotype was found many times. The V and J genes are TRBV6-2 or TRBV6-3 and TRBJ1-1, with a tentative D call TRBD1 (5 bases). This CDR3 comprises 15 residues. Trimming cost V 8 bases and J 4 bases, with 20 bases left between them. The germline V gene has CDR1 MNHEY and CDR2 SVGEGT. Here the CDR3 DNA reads TGTGCCAGCTCCAACTGGGGGAGAGGAAGCACTGAAGCTTTCTTT. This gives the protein CASSNWGRGSTEAFF.